One and the same sample provided the 30 T cell receptor beta chains below, sequenced in a study of shared clonotypes between healthy human individuals. Naive CD8 cells were CD45RO-negative, positively selected for CCR7, excluding terminally differentiated effector memory CD45RA+ cells. The protocol was immunoSEQ multiplex PCR, while the TCRdb copy is restricted to in-frame clones and leaves out a portion. Here the sample spans about 1,800,000 clones, less than 95% being singletons. The sequenced sample consisted of naive CD8+ T cells sorted from blood. The receptors here all came from a man aged 18 to 35 in good health.

On this clone itself: Distinct nucleotide sequences in the sample also encode this CDR3. The rearrangement joins TRBV4-1 to TRBJ2-2; D gene uncertain. CDR3 size: 13 residues. V lost 2 bases to trimming and J lost 4 bases, with 5 bases between them. Germline-derived CDR1 and CDR2 are MGHRA and YSYEKL. CDR3 protein: CASSQRTTGELFF. In nucleotides, the CDR3 is TGCGCCAGCAGCCAACGTACCACCGGGGAGCTGTTTTTT.

The V and J genes are TRBV12-5 and TRBJ1-2; 8 bases map to TRBD1. CDR3 length: 17 amino acids. Per germline, CDR1 LGHNT and CDR2 FRNRAP. V trimming: 5 bases; J trimming: 4 bases; junction bases outside the gene matches: 15. The CDR3 DNA reads TGTGCTAGTGGTAACGGGGACAGGCCGGTGGGCTTCTATGGCTACACCTTC. Protein: CASGNGDRPVGFYGYTF.

V usage is TRBV27 and J usage is TRBJ2-7; the D is unclear. This CDR3 region has 15 residues. The V end lost 3 bases, the J end lost 6 bases, and 18 bases lay between the germline ends. CDR1 is MNHEY, CDR2 SMNVEV, per germline (reference sequence). CDR3 protein: CASSLVWDTEFEQYF. The CDR3 DNA reads TGTGCCAGCAGTTTGGTCTGGGATACTGAGTTCGAGCAGTACTTC.

This clone was seen a single time. The chain uses TRBV9 and TRBJ2-2, with 13 bases that match TRBD2. The germline gives CDR1 SGDLS, CDR2 YYNGEE. Trimming at V came to 0 bases and at J to 4 bases, leaving 6 bases not matched to a gene. The CDR3 totals 18 residues. The CDR3 coding sequence is TGTGCCAGCAGCGTAGCCGGGACTAGCGGGATTTTCACCGGGGAGCTGTTTTTT. It translates to CASSVAGTSGIFTGELFF.

V gene TRBV4-1 combines with J gene TRBJ2-5; 10 nucleotides match TRBD2. The junction had 6 bases not matched to a gene; V was cut back by 1 base and J by 4 bases. The CDR3 spans 16 residues. The V gene's germline CDR1 is MGHRA and CDR2 YSYEKL. The CDR3 DNA reads TGCGCCAGCAGCCAAGCCCTAGCGGGAGTAATAGAGACCCAGTACTTC. Its translation: CASSQALAGVIETQYF.

V gene TRBV6-1 combines with J gene TRBJ1-2, with D maybe TRBD1 (6 bases). The V end was cut by 1 base, the J end by 2 bases, with 11 bases between. The CDR3 is 15 amino acids. Germline CDR1 and CDR2: MNHNS and SASEGT. CDR3 nucleotides: TGTGCCAGCAGTGAAGGGACAGCTCCGAACTATGGCTACACCTTC. Amino acid sequence: CASSEGTAPNYGYTF.

V and J are TRBV7-9 and TRBJ2-7, with 7 nucleotides matching TRBD1. Per the germline V gene, CDR1 is SEHNR and CDR2 is FQNEAQ (reference sequence). The V and J ends lost 4 bases and 1 base, in that order; junction bases with no gene match: 7. The CDR3 sequence is 15 residues long. The CDR3 loop reads CASSSRETGSYEQYF. The CDR3 region has the DNA TGTGCCAGCAGCTCCCGAGAGACAGGGTCCTACGAGCAGTACTTC.

This rearrangement joins TRBV7-2 to TRBJ2-7; tentatively, D is TRBD2 (7 bases). The CDR3 spans 17 residues. V was clipped by 1 base and J by 7 bases, with 23 bases between them. Germline-derived CDR1 and CDR2 are SGHTA and FQGNSA. Here the CDR3 DNA reads TGTGCCAGCAGCTTAGAGGGGGGGTGGAGCTTTGGGACAGAGCAGTACTTC. Protein sequence: CASSLEGGWSFGTEQYF.

The V gene is TRBV2, the J gene TRBJ2-5; 8 nucleotides agree with TRBD1. After removal of 11 bases from V and 0 bases from J, the junction contained 5 bases not matched to a gene. The germline gives CDR1 SNHLY, CDR2 FYNNEI. The length of the CDR3 is 13 residues. The CDR3 region has the DNA TGTGCCGGGAGGACAGGGAACCAAGAGACCCAGTACTTC. It is translated as CAGRTGNQETQYF.

The chain employs TRBV4-3 and TRBJ2-7, with D possibly TRBD1 on 6 matching bases. CDR3 length: 15 residues. Germline V lookup: CDR1 LGHNA, CDR2 YSLEER. The V and J ends lost 0 bases and 2 bases respectively, with 11 bases between them. CDR3 in DNA: TGCGCCAGCAGCCAAGAGGACAGTTCCGCCTACGAGCAGTACTTC. This sequence encodes CASSQEDSSAYEQYF.

This chain joins TRBV9 and TRBJ2-3; 8 nucleotides match TRBD1. V trimming: 0 bases; J trimming: 1 base; junction bases outside the gene matches: 7. Germline V gene sequence: CDR1 SGDLS, CDR2 YYNGEE. There are 17 residues in the CDR3. This CDR3 reads CASSVAQGAAGTDTQYF. The DNA for the CDR3 is TGTGCCAGCAGCGTAGCTCAGGGGGCAGCGGGCACAGATACGCAGTATTTT.

J is TRBJ2-7 and V is TRBV6-6; D gene uncertain. Trimming took 6 bases from V and 2 from J, leaving 11 bases between them. Germline V gives CDR1 MNHNY, CDR2 SVGAGI (reference sequence). The CDR3 has 13 amino acids. The CDR3 DNA follows: TGTGCCAGCAGCATCAGCGAAACCTACGAGCAGTACTTC. Translation: CASSISETYEQYF.

The J gene is TRBJ1-1, the V gene TRBV27; D gene uncertain. V lost 3 bases to trimming and J lost 7 bases, with 9 bases between them. The CDR3 is 12 residues long. Germline CDR1 reads MNHEY; CDR2 reads SMNVEV (reference sequence). Here the CDR3 DNA reads TGTGCCAGCAGTTTCTTGGACGGTGAAGCTTTCTTT. Its protein is CASSFLDGEAFF.

The chain links TRBV7-2 to TRBJ2-7; 8 nucleotides line up with TRBD2. This CDR3 region has 14 residues. The J segment lost 4 bases and the V segment lost 3 bases, leaving 5 bases of the junction unmatched. Germline CDR1 is SGHTA and CDR2 is FQGNSA. The CDR3 here is CASSFYSGSYEQYF. The CDR3 DNA reads as TGTGCCAGCAGCTTCTACAGCGGGAGTTACGAGCAGTACTTC.

This clone came up once. The chain links TRBV7-8 to TRBJ1-5; 9 bases align to TRBD1. CDR1 is SGHVS and CDR2 is FQNEAQ in the germline V gene. This CDR3 is 15 amino acids long. V dropped 6 bases and J dropped 3; count of bases not matched to a gene: 6. This chain's CDR3 is CASSPRQGDNQPQHF. The CDR3 DNA follows: TGTGCCAGCAGTCCGAGACAGGGGGACAATCAGCCCCAGCATTTT.

The V call is TRBV7-6, the J call TRBJ1-4, with 8 bases matching TRBD1. CDR3 length: 18 residues. The V and J ends lost 5 bases and 1 base, in that order; junction bases with no gene match: 12. Germline CDR1 is SGHVS and CDR2 is FNYEAQ. CDR3 sequence reads: CASSLEPATGGTNEKLFF. In DNA form, the CDR3 reads TGTGCCAGCAGCCTCGAACCCGCCACAGGGGGAACTAATGAAAAACTGTTTTTT.

The chain combines TRBV4-1 with TRBJ2-7; 12 nucleotides match TRBD1. The CDR3 sequence is 15 residues long. The trim removed 2 bases at V and 5 bases at J, leaving 4 bases unmatched. Germline V lookup: CDR1 MGHRA, CDR2 YSYEKL. The CDR3 spells CASSQKGTGGHEQYF. CDR3 in DNA: TGCGCCAGCAGCCAAAAGGGGACAGGGGGCCACGAGCAGTACTTC.

The V gene is TRBV9, the J gene TRBJ2-7; TRBD2 matches at 14 bases. After removal of 0 bases from V and 4 bases from J, the junction contained 6 bases not matched to a gene. Germline-derived CDR1 and CDR2 are SGDLS and YYNGEE. The CDR3 is 17 amino acids. The CDR3 is CASSVGWGLAGDYEQYF. CDR3 nucleotides: TGTGCCAGCAGCGTAGGTTGGGGACTAGCGGGGGATTACGAGCAGTACTTC.

CDR3 sequence reads: CASSPAASDEQYF. CDR3 nucleotide sequence: TGTGCCAGCAGCCCCGCGGCTAGTGACGAGCAGTACTTC. The chain couples TRBV7-9 to TRBJ2-7; D is ambiguous. There are 13 residues in the CDR3. V was trimmed by 5 bases and J by 5 bases, leaving 13 bases between them. Germline V gene sequence: CDR1 SEHNR, CDR2 FQNEAQ (reference sequence).

The chain employs TRBV13 and TRBJ2-5; tentative D call: TRBD2 (7 bases). The CDR3 is 16 amino acids. V was trimmed by 5 bases and J by 2 bases, leaving 18 bases between them. The germline CDR1 and CDR2 sequences are PRHDT and FYEKMQ (reference sequence). The CDR3 protein is CASSPRGAGRQETQYF. The CDR3 DNA is TGTGCCAGCAGCCCCAGGGGAGCGGGGCGACAAGAGACCCAGTACTTC.

J is TRBJ2-1 and V is TRBV14; 9 positions agree with TRBD1. The CDR3 totals 14 residues. V lost 3 bases to trimming and J lost 10 bases; unmatched junction nucleotides: 7. Germline V gives CDR1 SGHDN, CDR2 FVKESK. CDR3 nucleotide sequence: TGTGCCAGCAGCCACCCGGGACAGGGACGAGAGCAGTTCTTC. Amino acids: CASSHPGQGREQFF. The entire variable domain, with the rest obtained from reference TRBV14 and TRBJ2-1, is as follows: EAGVTQFPSHSVIEKGQTVTLRCDPISGHDNLYWYRRVMGKEIKFLLHFVKESKQDESGMPNNRFLAERTGGTYSTLKVQPAELEDSGVYFCASSHPGQGREQFFGPGTRLTVL.

The V gene is TRBV5-1, the J gene TRBJ1-1; D possibly corresponds to TRBD1 (6 bases). V dropped 4 bases and J dropped 0 bases, with 13 bases sitting between them. Germline CDR1 reads SGHRS; CDR2 reads YFSETQ. This CDR3 spans 15 amino acids. CDR3 protein: CASSLIGQMNTEAFF. CDR3 coding DNA: TGCGCCAGCAGCCTCATAGGACAGATGAACACTGAAGCTTTCTTT.

The V gene is TRBV5-1, the J gene TRBJ1-3, with D tentatively TRBD1 (5 bases). Germline V CDR1 and CDR2: SGHRS, YFSETQ. With 10 bases removed from V and 4 bases from J, the gap between germline ends came to 27 bases. This CDR3 comprises 17 residues. Here the CDR3 reads CALRCPGDRAWGNTIYF. CDR3 coding DNA: TGCGCCCTACGGTGCCCAGGTGACAGAGCTTGGGGAAACACCATATATTTT.

The chain has TRBV27 and TRBJ2-1; the D call may be TRBD1 or TRBD2 (5 bases each). Germline CDR1 reads MNHEY; CDR2 reads SMNVEV (reference sequence). CDR3 length equals 12 residues. Trimming cost V 1 base and J 10 bases, with 8 bases left between them. CDR3 amino acids: CASSLLGEEQFF. The DNA for the CDR3 is TGTGCCAGCAGTTTATTAGGGGAGGAGCAGTTCTTC.

The rearrangement links TRBV13 to TRBJ2-7; TRBD1 or TRBD2 may be the D gene (6 bases each). The CDR3 is made up of 14 amino acids. Germline CDR1 and CDR2: PRHDT and FYEKMQ (reference sequence). Trimming removed 4 bases at V and 5 bases at J, with 15 bases between. This chain's CDR3 is CASSSMGGSDEQYF. CDR3 DNA: TGTGCCAGCAGCTCCATGGGGGGCTCAGACGAGCAGTACTTC.

This clone is a singleton in its sample. J is TRBJ1-2 and V is TRBV11-2; a weak D match, TRBD1 (5 bases). The CDR3 totals 17 residues. With 1 base removed from V and 3 bases from J, the gap between germline ends came to 18 bases. Germline assignment: CDR1 SGHAT and CDR2 FQNNGV. The CDR3 spells CASSLVMGPAADYGYTF. The CDR3 DNA reads as TGTGCCAGCAGCTTAGTGATGGGACCAGCGGCAGACTATGGCTACACCTTC. The full variable domain, completed using reference TRBV11-2 and TRBJ1-2, is EAGVAQSPRYKIIEKRQSVAFWCNPISGHATLYWYQQILGQGPKLLIQFQNNGVVDDSQLPKDRFSAERLKGVDSTLKIQPAKLEDSAVYLCASSLVMGPAADYGYTFGSGTRLTVV.

To note about this clone: Other DNA sequences in the same sample also yield this CDR3. The chain employs TRBV6-5 and TRBJ1-2, with D possibly being TRBD1 (5 bases). In germline, CDR1 is MNHEY, CDR2 SVGAGI. V was cut by 0 bases and J by 8 bases, with 13 bases left in between. The CDR3 sequence is 14 residues long. The CDR3 is CASSYSEGTGGYTF. CDR3 nucleotides: TGTGCCAGCAGTTACTCAGAGGGGACGGGAGGCTACACCTTC.

The chain couples TRBV30 to TRBJ1-5; D unresolved. The length of the CDR3 is 13 residues. Trimming removed 7 bases at V and 3 bases at J, with 13 bases between. Germline lookup yields CDR1 GTSNPN and CDR2 SVGIG (reference sequence). CDR3 in DNA: TGTGCCTTCTCAATCGCAGTCAATCAGCCCCAGCATTTT. Translating it yields CAFSIAVNQPQHF.

This clone was counted a single time. The V call is TRBV5-1, the J call TRBJ2-1, with 12 bases fitting TRBD2. CDR3 length: 19 residues. The V and J ends lost 2 bases and 5 bases, in that order; junction bases with no gene match: 14. The germline CDR1 and CDR2 sequences are SGHRS and YFSETQ. The CDR3 DNA follows: TGCGCCAGCAGCTTAGCGGTGGCTAGCGGGGGGGATTTCGACAATGAGCAGTTCTTC. Translating it yields CASSLAVASGGDFDNEQFF.

The V gene is TRBV4-1, the J gene TRBJ1-1; D may be TRBD1 (5 bases). Deletions cut 3 bases from V and 4 bases from J, with 9 bases between. Per germline, CDR1 MGHRA and CDR2 YSYEKL. The CDR3 has 13 residues. CDR3 region: CASSHPQGTEAFF. As DNA, the CDR3 is TGCGCCAGCAGCCATCCCCAGGGCACTGAAGCTTTCTTT.